The sequence of this TCR beta chain was determined in a study of T cell responses to AZD1222 COVID-19 vaccine. Study-wide findings and caveats: When two AZD1222 doses had been given, Spike-specific TCR breadth and depth rose. Epitopes outside B.1.351 and B.1.1.7 mutated regions reportedly drew nearly half of spike TCRs. Clonal diversity was possibly underestimated, and white British individuals and females predominated among donors. Seropositive at baseline were only five or six AZD1222 recipients.

Trimming removed 5 bases from V and 6 bases from J; junction bases left unmatched: 7. The CDR3 spans 14 residues. Germline V gene sequence: CDR1 MGHRA, CDR2 YSYEKL. Notes on this clone: Antigen unknown.

The repertoire was sequenced with immunoSEQ multiplex PCR; TCRdb's copy has only in-frame clones and lacks some. The sample lists some 150,000 clones, just over 90% seen once, with approximately 3% in the top ten. This sample comprised peripheral blood, obtained on day 0 of MenACWY control vaccination. The chain employs TRBV4-1 and TRBJ2-7; 10 nucleotides match TRBD1. The TCR originated in an adult in good health. CDR3 DNA sequence: TGCGCCAGCAGCACCGGGACAGGGGAACGCGAGCAGTACTTC. Translation gives CASSTGTGEREQYF.